The T cell receptor beta chain under discussion was sequenced for a study of T cell repertoires in cytomegalovirus infection. About the research overall: Shared public TCR beta signatures pointed to both CMV infection and a matching HLA type.

Regarding this clonotype: The antigen is unknown. Germline is not matched at one junction end, which may reflect a read error.

Using its own MiXCR run on the reads, TCRdb lists one record per CDR3 protein. The table shows around 490,000 distinct CDR3 sequences, with about 26% occurring only once. Study conclusions and caveats: Summed frequency of public TCR beta families distinguished CMV carriers with the relevant HLA. The ex vivo response was dominated by HLA-C-restricted CMV-specific TCR beta clonotypes.

CDR3 length: 15 amino acids. Germline V CDR1 and CDR2: SGHVS, FNYEAQ. This clonotype was sampled from a human donor in good health (CMV status not recorded). Some clones in this sample may be carry-over from other donors' samples. Source material: PBMCs. The chain couples TRBV7-6 to TRBJ2-1; weak D call: TRBD1 (5 bases). CDR3 residues: CASSRQRFTYNEQIF. CDR3 sequence (DNA): TGTGCCAGCAGTCGACAGCGTTTTACCTACAATGAGCAGATCTTC.